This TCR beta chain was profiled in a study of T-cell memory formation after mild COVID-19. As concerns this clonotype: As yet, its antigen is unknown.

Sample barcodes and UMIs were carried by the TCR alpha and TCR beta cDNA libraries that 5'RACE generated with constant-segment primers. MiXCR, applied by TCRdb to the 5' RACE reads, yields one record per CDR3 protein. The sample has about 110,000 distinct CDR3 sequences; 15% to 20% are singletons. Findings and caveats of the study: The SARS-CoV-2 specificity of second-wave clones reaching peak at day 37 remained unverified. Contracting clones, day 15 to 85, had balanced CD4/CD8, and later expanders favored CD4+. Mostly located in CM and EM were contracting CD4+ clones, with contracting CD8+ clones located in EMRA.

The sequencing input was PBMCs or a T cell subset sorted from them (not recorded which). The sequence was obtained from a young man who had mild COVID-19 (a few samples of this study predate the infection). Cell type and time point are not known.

CDR3 amino acids: CASSLGQAENQPQHF. As DNA, the CDR3 is TGCGCCAGCAGCTTGGGACAGGCCGAAAATCAGCCCCAGCATTTT. This chain joins TRBV5-1 and TRBJ1-5, with TRBD1 as a possible D gene (6 bases). The V end lost 0 bases, the J end lost 4 bases, and 11 bases lay between the germline ends. CDR1 and CDR2 (germline): SGHRS, YFSETQ. CDR3 length: 15 amino acids.